The rows below give T cell receptor beta chains drawn from one sample of a study of blood T cell repertoires in COVID-19. The method was immunoSEQ multiplex PCR; TCRdb's version includes in-frame clones alone and lacks a portion of them. The sample lists about 200,000 clones; about 82% were seen once. The sequenced sample was PBMCs or T cells enriched from blood (not recorded which). The receptors stem from a man aged 40-50 years with acute COVID-19. Both conserved end residues are part of each CDR3. Fields, in order: D gene, V gene, clone size, CDR3 length, J gene, CDR3 protein, CDR3 DNA. D genes are given only for firm matches. Size tells how often a clone was seen (once, few, many) or the class of an expanded clone, and some rows leave it out.

>.|TRBV6-5|.|14|TRBJ2-2
CASSYSQGPGELFF
TGTGCCAGCAGTTACTCGCAGGGGCCCGGGGAGCTGTTTTTT
>.|TRBV28|few|13|TRBJ2-7
CASSPPGVHEQYF
TGTGCCAGCAGTCCCCCCGGGGTACACGAGCAGTACTTC
>TRBD1|TRBV20-1|.|10|TRBJ1-2
CSATGDGYTF
TGCAGTGCGACAGGGGATGGCTACACCTTC
>.|TRBV2|.|15|TRBJ2-7
CASRSREIVLLEQYF
TGTGCCAGCAGGTCACGGGAGATAGTCCTTCTCGAGCAGTACTTC
>TRBD2|TRBV7-9|.|16|TRBJ2-3
CASSLGGLAGADTQYF
TGTGCCAGCAGCTTAGGGGGACTAGCGGGCGCAGATACGCAGTATTTT
>TRBD1|TRBV6-5|.|15|TRBJ1-6
CASTPGTGRGSPLHF
TGTGCCAGCACCCCCGGGACAGGGAGAGGTTCACCCCTCCACTTT
>.|TRBV5-4|once|14|TRBJ2-2
CASSFSGLTGELFF
TGTGCCAGCAGCTTCTCAGGGTTGACCGGGGAGCTGTTTTTT
>.|TRBV24-1|.|16|TRBJ2-5
CATSDPLAGVMGTQYF
TGTGCCACCAGTGACCCCCTTGCAGGGGTAATGGGGACCCAGTACTTC
>TRBD2|TRBV6-1|.|13|TRBJ2-1
CASSEREQSEQFF
TGTGCCAGCAGTGAGCGGGAGCAGTCTGAGCAGTTCTTC
>.|TRBV5-6|.|14|TRBJ2-7
CASSFNRALSEQYF
TGTGCCAGCAGCTTCAACAGGGCCCTCTCCGAGCAGTACTTC
>.|TRBV18|.|15|TRBJ1-4
CASSPGQQFNEKLFF
TGTGCCAGCTCACCAGGACAGCAGTTTAATGAAAAACTGTTTTTT
>.|TRBV6-5|.|15|TRBJ1-3
CASSYVLGAGNTIYF
TGTGCCAGCAGTTACGTATTGGGGGCGGGAAACACCATATATTTT
>TRBD1|TRBV30|.|13|TRBJ1-2
CAWNPGGGYGYTF
TGTGCCTGGAACCCAGGGGGCGGGTATGGCTACACCTTC
>.|TRBV6-1|.|11|TRBJ1-2
CASSESLGYTF
TGTGCCAGCAGTGAATCGCTAGGCTACACCTTC
>.|TRBV11-2|.|13|TRBJ1-1
CASSQGWGAEAFF
TGTGCCAGCAGCCAAGGGTGGGGGGCTGAAGCTTTCTTT
>.|TRBV7-9|.|14|TRBJ2-3
CASSLGGLKYDQYF
TGTGCCAGCAGCTTAGGAGGACTGAAATACGACCAGTATTTT
>TRBD2|TRBV19|.|16|TRBJ2-7
CATTGTSGKSTYEQYF
TGTGCCACAACCGGGACTAGCGGGAAATCGACCTACGAGCAGTACTTC
>.|TRBV5-1|.|14|TRBJ2-1
CASSLQAGYNEQFF
TGCGCCAGCAGCTTACAGGCTGGCTACAATGAGCAGTTCTTC
>TRBD2|TRBV28|.|15|TRBJ2-3
CASSQTLAGADTQYF
TGTGCCAGCAGTCAAACACTAGCGGGGGCAGATACGCAGTATTTT